This TCR beta chain was sequenced for a study of T cell repertoires in cytomegalovirus infection. TCRdb redid the calling of the reads with MiXCR, one entry per CDR3 protein. The table records approximately 700,000 distinct CDR3 sequences, 35% of them present only once. Sequencing input: PBMCs. The TCR comes from a human donor in good health (CMV status not recorded). Some clones in this sample may be carry-over from other donors' samples.

Here the CDR3 DNA reads TGTGCCAGCAGCGCGGACGAAGGGCCCCAGCATTTT. Translating gives CASSADEGPQHF. V and J are TRBV7-9 and TRBJ1-5; D is unresolved. Germline values: CDR1 SEHNR, CDR2 FQNEAQ (reference sequence). The CDR3 loop spans 12 amino acids. V was trimmed by 5 bases and J by 9 bases, leaving 11 bases between them. The whole variable domain, remainder taken from reference TRBV7-9 and TRBJ1-5, is DTGVSQNPRHKITKRGQNVTFRCDPISEHNRLYWYRQTLGQGPEFLTYFQNEAQLEKSRLLSDRFSAERPKGSFSTLEIQRTEQGDSAMYLCASSADEGPQHFGDGTRLSIL.